Listed below are T cell receptor beta chains from one sample, sequenced in a study of blood T cell repertoires in COVID-19. TCRdb's copy holds only in-frame clones and misses some; the assay was immunoSEQ multiplex PCR. Of 75,000 to 100,000 clones in the sample, around 88% were seen once. Sequences were obtained from peripheral blood. Source of these receptors: a man aged 60 to 75 with acute or convalescent COVID-19. Each CDR3 is given with its conserved first and last residue. D genes are given only for firm matches. Clone size is stated in some rows and not others, as once, few, many or a class when expanded.

.,.,TRBJ1-2,TRBV6-2/TRBV6-3,TGTGCCAGCAGTTATGGAGAGTATGGCTACACCTTC,CASSYGEYGYTF
.,TRBD1,TRBJ1-2,TRBV25-1,TGTGCCAGCAGTGCATCGACAGGGGGCTATGGCTACACCTTC,CASSASTGGYGYTF
.,.,TRBJ2-1,TRBV12-3/TRBV12-4,TGTGCCAGCAGTTTATCGTCTGAGCAGTTCTTC,CASSLSSEQFF
.,.,TRBJ1-2,TRBV6-2/TRBV6-3,TGTGCCAGCAGTAAACCAACAGGGTTGGACTATGGCTACACCTTC,CASSKPTGLDYGYTF
.,TRBD1,TRBJ1-5,TRBV19,TGTGCCAGTGACAGGGGTTATAGCAATCAGCCCCAGCATTTT,CASDRGYSNQPQHF
.,.,TRBJ2-2,TRBV2,TGTGCCAGCAGGGTCGCGACTATAAACACCGGGGAGCTGTTTTTT,CASRVATINTGELFF
once,TRBD2,TRBJ2-1,TRBV9,TGTGCCAGCAGCCCCGGGGGGATGGAGACAATCAATGAGCAGTTCTTC,CASSPGGMETINEQFF
.,.,TRBJ1-2,TRBV4-3,TGCGCCAGCAGCCGGGGGGGCAGGGTAGGGGCTAACTATGGCTACACCTTC,CASSRGGRVGANYGYTF
once,TRBD1,TRBJ1-1,TRBV12-3/TRBV12-4,TGTGCCAGCAGCGGACAGGGAGGCACTGAAGCTTTCTTT,CASSGQGGTEAFF
.,.,TRBJ1-1,TRBV24-1,TGTGCCACCAGTGATTTAGGGGCGAACACTGAAGCTTTCTTT,CATSDLGANTEAFF
.,TRBD1,TRBJ1-2,TRBV6-2/TRBV6-3,TGTGCCAGCAGCTCAATCGGGACAGAATATGGCTACACCTTC,CASSSIGTEYGYTF
.,.,TRBJ1-1,TRBV16,TGTGCCAGCAGCCTCATAAGGGGGAACACTGAAGCTTTCTTT,CASSLIRGNTEAFF
.,.,TRBJ1-2,TRBV6-5,TGTGCCAGCAGTCCCGGCCTAGCTAACTATGGCTACACCTTC,CASSPGLANYGYTF
few,TRBD1,TRBJ1-2,TRBV9,TGTGCCAGCAGCGCCCCGGGACAGGGGGACTATGGCTACACCTTC,CASSAPGQGDYGYTF
.,.,TRBJ1-2,TRBV30,TGTGCCTGGAGTGTACGGTATGGCTACACCTTC,CAWSVRYGYTF
.,.,TRBJ1-6,TRBV13,TGTGCCAGCAGCTTAGGCAGGGGAAATTCACCCCTCCACTTT,CASSLGRGNSPLHF
.,.,TRBJ1-3,TRBV7-9,TGTGCCAGCAGCCATGACAGGTTTGGAAACACCATATATTTT,CASSHDRFGNTIYF
.,TRBD2,TRBJ2-2,TRBV3-1/TRBV3-2,TGTGCCAGCACCTCGGGGGGCACCGGGGAGCTGTTTTTT,CASTSGGTGELFF
.,TRBD1,TRBJ2-2,TRBV18,TGTGCCAGCTCACCCGGGACAGGGCAAATCGGGGAGCTGTTTTTT,CASSPGTGQIGELFF
.,.,TRBJ2-2,TRBV14,TGTGCCAGCAGCCACGGGACTCGGGAGCTGTTTTTT,CASSHGTRELFF
.,.,TRBJ1-4,TRBV4-2,TGTGCCAGCAGCCAAGACAGGGACTTCGGGTTTGAAAAACTGTTTTTT,CASSQDRDFGFEKLFF
.,.,TRBJ1-5,TRBV2,TGTGCCAGCAGTGTGGAGCAACGACAGCCCCAGCATTTT,CASSVEQRQPQHF
.,.,TRBJ2-2,TRBV25-1,TGTGCCAGCAGTGAATTTCGTGAAGGGGACACCGGGGAGCTGTTTTTT,CASSEFREGDTGELFF
few,.,TRBJ1-1,TRBV30,TGTGCCTGGAGTGTGCGGGGAAACACTGAAGCTTTCTTT,CAWSVRGNTEAFF
.,.,TRBJ2-7,TRBV18,TGTGCCAGCTCAGCTGTTCATCGAGGGTATGCCTACGAGCAGTACTTC,CASSAVHRGYAYEQYF
.,.,TRBJ1-1,TRBV10-3,TGTGCCATCAGAACCGGGACACTAAACACTGAAGCTTTCTTT,CAIRTGTLNTEAFF
.,.,TRBJ2-5,TRBV18,TGTGCCAGCTGTACAGGGCACGGAGAGACCCAGTACTTC,CASCTGHGETQYF
.,.,TRBJ2-5,TRBV3-1/TRBV3-2,TGTGCCAGCAGCCAACCTCCCGGGACCCAGTACTTC,CASSQPPGTQYF
once,.,TRBJ1-6,TRBV25-1,TGTGCCAGCAGTGAATCGGTAGTTAAACATTCACCCCTCCACTTT,CASSESVVKHSPLHF
.,TRBD1,TRBJ1-3,TRBV15,TGTGCCACCAGCAGAGATCTCCTCAGGGGGGTTTATCTTGGAAACACCATATATTTT,CATSRDLLRGVYLGNTIYF
.,.,TRBJ2-1,TRBV9,TGTGCCAGCAGCGTAGCGGGGTCCGACAAGGGTGAGCAGTTCTTC,CASSVAGSDKGEQFF
.,.,TRBJ1-4,TRBV7-2,TGTGCCAGCAGCTTAGCTAGGAGGAGTAATGAAAAACTGTTTTTT,CASSLARRSNEKLFF
.,TRBD2,TRBJ2-5,TRBV7-2,TGTGCCAGCAGCTTGAACCGGGGGGGCAAAGAGACCCAGTACTTC,CASSLNRGGKETQYF
few,.,TRBJ1-6,TRBV15,TGTGCCACCAGCAGAGATAAGGGACTTCGATCACCCCTCCACTTT,CATSRDKGLRSPLHF
.,.,TRBJ1-5,TRBV24-1,TGTGCCACCAGTGATTTTAGGGGTCAGCCCCAGCATTTT,CATSDFRGQPQHF
.,TRBD1,TRBJ2-2,TRBV12-3/TRBV12-4,TGTGCCAGCAAAACAGGGGCTGCCGGGGAGCTGTTTTTT,CASKTGAAGELFF
.,.,TRBJ1-3,TRBV5-4,TGTGCCAGCAGCCCGGGAACTATAAGCTCTGGAAACACCATATATTTT,CASSPGTISSGNTIYF
few,.,TRBJ1-6,TRBV10-1,TGCGCCAGCAGTGAAGGACTGGTTAATTCACCCCTCCACTTT,CASSEGLVNSPLHF
.,.,TRBJ1-6,TRBV9,TGTGCCAGCAGCGTGAAGGCCTCGGGTTCACCCCTCCACTTT,CASSVKASGSPLHF
.,TRBD1,TRBJ1-6,TRBV27,TGTGCCAGCCATACAGGGGGCGCGAGTCTAGAGCCCCTCCACTTT,CASHTGGASLEPLHF
few,.,TRBJ2-1,TRBV5-6,TGTGCCAGCAGCTTGGCCACTTCTCCTGAGCAGTTCTTC,CASSLATSPEQFF
.,TRBD1,TRBJ1-2,TRBV4-2,TGTGCCAGCAGCCAAGGACAGGGAGGCTATGGCTACACCTTC,CASSQGQGGYGYTF
.,TRBD2,TRBJ2-5,TRBV6-5,TGTGCCAGCAGCCCCCTAGCGGGGGGACGAGAGACCCAGTACTTC,CASSPLAGGRETQYF
.,TRBD2,TRBJ2-3,TRBV5-1,TGCGCCAGCAGCTTGAGCGGGGGGGCGTGGGATACGCAGTATTTT,CASSLSGGAWDTQYF
.,.,TRBJ1-5,TRBV4-2,TGTGCCAGCAGCCAAGATTGGGCCAGGGTCAATCAGCCCCAGCATTTT,CASSQDWARVNQPQHF